This T cell receptor beta chain was documented in a study of T cells after yellow fever vaccination. This clonotype was detected only once. J gave up 3 bases and V 0 bases, and 10 bases lay outside the gene matches. CDR3 length: 17 residues. CDR1 and CDR2 from the germline V gene are DFQATT and SNEGSKA (reference sequence). In making TCR cDNA, 5'RACE template switching added a universal primer site and UMIs to it. TCRdb itself ran the 5' RACE reads through MiXCR, one entry per CDR3 protein. In the table there are 300,000 or so distinct CDR3 sequences, 6.8% of which are singletons. The receptor was derived from a man between 18 and 35 years old who received the YFV17D yellow fever vaccine. Source: PBMCs, taken around 45 days after the first yellow fever vaccination. The chain employs TRBV20-1 and TRBJ1-4; 7 positions agree with TRBD1. As DNA, the CDR3 is TGCAGTGCTAGAGATCGGAGGACTGACAGGGCTAATGAAAAACTGTTTTTT. This translates into CSARDRRTDRANEKLFF.